What follows are 32 T cell receptor beta chains derived from one specimen sequenced in a study of OX40 agonist ivuxolimab in advanced cancers. TCRdb keeps only in-frame clones here, not all; method: immunoSEQ multiplex PCR. Of roughly 100,000 clones in the sample, about nine tenths were seen once. Sequencing was performed on CD4+ or CD8+ T cells sorted from blood, taken in a trial of the OX40 agonist ivuxolimab. The receptors were sampled from an adult with an advanced solid tumor such as melanoma, head and neck, liver or kidney cancer.

The chain has TRBV10-3 and TRBJ1-4, with D perhaps matching TRBD1 (5 bases). The CDR3 is made up of 15 amino acids. The germline V and J ends were trimmed by 10 bases and 0 bases, with 15 bases remaining between them. CDR1 is ENHRY, CDR2 SYGVKD, per germline. CDR3 protein: CATAGGETTNEKLFF. For the CDR3, the DNA is TGTGCCACGGCCGGGGGGGAGACAACTAATGAAAAACTGTTTTTT.

V and J are TRBV18 and TRBJ2-7; no definite D call. This CDR3 has 14 amino acids. Germline V gene sequence: CDR1 KGHSH, CDR2 LQKENI. V shed 0 bases and J shed 2 bases, with 8 bases lying between them. CDR3 bases: TGTGCCAGCTCACCACCCATTCAACCCTACGAGCAGTACTTC. It specifies CASSPPIQPYEQYF.

The chain uses TRBV7-2 and TRBJ2-1, with 10 bases matching TRBD2. The CDR3 totals 16 residues. Germline V CDR1 and CDR2: SGHTA, FQGNSA. The V and J ends lost 1 base and 7 bases, in that order; junction bases with no gene match: 7. CDR3 protein: CASSLEPGLAFNEQFF. The DNA of the CDR3 is TGTGCCAGCAGCTTAGAGCCGGGACTAGCGTTTAATGAGCAGTTCTTC.

This rearrangement joins TRBV27 to TRBJ1-1, with D hard to call. The germline V gene encodes CDR1 MNHEY and CDR2 SMNVEV (reference sequence). V lost 3 bases to trimming and J lost 3 bases, with 11 bases between them. The CDR3 spans 14 residues. The CDR3 loop is CASSFSGIYTEAFF. DNA for the CDR3: TGTGCCAGCAGTTTTTCTGGGATCTACACTGAAGCTTTCTTT.

J is TRBJ2-1 and V is TRBV5-6; the D gene is possibly TRBD1 (6 bases). Germline values: CDR1 SGHDT, CDR2 YYEEEE. CDR3 size: 14 residues. Deletions cut 4 bases from V and 5 bases from J, with 13 bases between. The CDR3 nucleotides read TGTGCCAGCAGCCGAACAGGGCGGAACAATGAGCAGTTCTTC. As protein: CASSRTGRNNEQFF.

The chain carries TRBV5-4 and TRBJ2-7, with a weak D call TRBD2 (5 bases). V lost 1 base to trimming and J lost 7 bases, with 27 bases between them. Germline CDR1 is SGHNT and CDR2 is YYREEE (reference sequence). This CDR3 is 18 amino acids long. CDR3 sequence reads: CASSLRETPDGVPGEQYF. The CDR3 bases are TGTGCCAGCAGCTTGAGGGAGACCCCGGACGGGGTACCGGGGGAGCAGTACTTC.

The chain is built from TRBV19 and TRBJ1-6; no definite D call. The CDR3 contains 15 residues. The V end lost 7 bases, the J end lost 2 bases, and 12 bases lay between the germline ends. CDR1 and CDR2 from the germline V gene are LNHDA and SQIVND (reference sequence). In DNA, the CDR3 is TGTGCCAGTACTACGGACGGTGCCTATAATTCACCCCTCCACTTT. It yields the protein CASTTDGAYNSPLHF.

V gene TRBV12-5 combines with J gene TRBJ2-2; 8 bases are a match to TRBD1. The CDR3 sequence is 16 residues long. Germline-derived CDR1 and CDR2 are LGHNT and FRNRAP. Trimming at V came to 6 bases and at J to 5 bases, leaving 11 bases not matched to a gene. The CDR3: CASGLGQGARTGELFF. CDR3 sequence (DNA): TGTGCTAGTGGCCTTGGGCAGGGGGCGCGGACCGGGGAGCTGTTTTTT.

The V call is TRBV7-9, the J call TRBJ2-7, with TRBD1 identical over 7 bases. V trimming: 5 bases; J trimming: 3 bases; junction bases outside the gene matches: 10. Germline V gene data show CDR1 as SEHNR and CDR2 as FQNEAQ (reference sequence). The CDR3 loop spans 15 amino acids. The CDR3 nucleotides read TGTGCCAGCAGCCTAATCCGGGACAGTCACTACGAGCAGTACTTC. Amino acid sequence: CASSLIRDSHYEQYF.

This chain links TRBV2 with TRBJ2-1, with D possibly TRBD1 on 5 matching bases. Trimming removed 2 bases at V and 0 bases at J, with 17 bases between. Germline-derived CDR1 and CDR2 are SNHLY and FYNNEI. The CDR3 consists of 18 residues. The chain's CDR3 is CASSESSAYDSSYNEQFF. The CDR3 bases are TGTGCCAGCAGTGAATCGTCGGCGTATGACAGCTCCTACAATGAGCAGTTCTTC. The full variable domain, in which reference TRBV2 and TRBJ2-1 provide the parts outside the CDR3, is EPEVTQTPSHQVTQMGQEVILRCVPISNHLYFYWYRQILGQKVEFLVSFYNNEISEKSEIFDDQFSVERPDGSNFTLKIRSTKLEDSAMYFCASSESSAYDSSYNEQFFGPGTRLTVL.

The V and J genes are TRBV5-1 and TRBJ1-1; no clear D. The CDR3 is made up of 17 amino acids. Germline V gene lookup returns CDR1 SGHRS and CDR2 YFSETQ. The V and J ends lost 3 bases and 1 base respectively, with 19 bases between them. The CDR3 protein is CASSSPGRGVGNTEAFF. The DNA for the CDR3 is TGCGCCAGCAGCTCTCCCGGGCGCGGTGTCGGGAACACTGAAGCTTTCTTT.

The chain combines TRBV27 with TRBJ1-3; D gene unclear. The CDR3 sequence is 15 residues long. Trimming left V 5 bases short and J 1 base short, with 12 bases between. The germline V gene has CDR1 MNHEY and CDR2 SMNVEV (reference sequence). The CDR3 DNA reads TGTGCCAGCAGTAACGGGTTACCATCTGGAAACACCATATATTTT. Translating gives CASSNGLPSGNTIYF.

The chain combines TRBV5-6 with TRBJ1-5; 8 positions match TRBD1. J was trimmed by 4 bases and V by 4 bases; bases with no gene match: 7. The CDR3 runs 15 residues. The germline V gene has CDR1 SGHDT and CDR2 YYEEEE. Written as DNA, the CDR3 is TGTGCCAGCAGCCTCGACAGGGGTTTAAATCAGCCCCAGCATTTT. This translates into CASSLDRGLNQPQHF.

The chain combines TRBV18 with TRBJ2-5; no definite D call. V gave up 3 bases and J gave up 1 base, with 6 bases separating them. Germline-derived CDR1 and CDR2 are KGHSH and LQKENI. The CDR3 runs 13 residues. The CDR3 loop is CASSPGSQETQYF. CDR3 DNA sequence: TGTGCCAGCTCACCGGGCAGCCAAGAGACCCAGTACTTC.

The gene calls are TRBV7-9 and TRBJ2-2; D unclear. The CDR3 spans 14 residues. From germline, CDR1 is SEHNR and CDR2 FQNEAQ (reference sequence). Trimming took off 1 base at V and 7 bases at J, with 10 bases between the two ends. The CDR3 loop is CASSLGGGNGELFF. DNA of the CDR3: TGTGCCAGCAGCTTAGGCGGTGGTAACGGGGAGCTGTTTTTT.

This chain links TRBV4-1 with TRBJ2-1; 14 bases are shared with TRBD2. Per germline, CDR1 MGHRA and CDR2 YSYEKL. With 4 bases clipped from V and 6 bases from J, the junction kept 8 bases outside the gene matches. The CDR3 consists of 17 residues. In nucleotides, the CDR3 is TGCGCCAGCAGCCCCCCCCGGGGGACTAGCGGGAGCAATGAGCAGTTCTTC. Translated, it gives CASSPPRGTSGSNEQFF.

The DNA of the CDR3 is TGCGCCAGCAGCTGGACTAGCGGGGACAATGAGCAGTTCTTC. It is translated as CASSWTSGDNEQFF. The chain uses TRBV4-1 and TRBJ2-1; 12 bases agree with TRBD2. The ends lost 5 bases at V and 5 bases at J; junction bases unmatched: 1. CDR1 is MGHRA, CDR2 YSYEKL, per germline. The CDR3 length is 14 residues.

This clone showed up just once. The gene calls are TRBV19 and TRBJ2-3; D tentatively reads TRBD1 or TRBD2 (5 bases each). Per the germline V gene, CDR1 is LNHDA and CDR2 is SQIVND (reference sequence). This CDR3 comprises 15 residues. V was trimmed by 6 bases and J by 7 bases, leaving 20 bases between them. In nucleotides, the CDR3 is TGTGCCAGTAGCACCGGGACGCTCCTTCTATATACGCAGTATTTT. The encoded protein is CASSTGTLLLYTQYF.

CDR3 bases: TGTGCCAGCAAATATTGGGGGGGCCTCGGGGGCTACACCTTC. As protein: CASKYWGGLGGYTF. The genes are TRBV5-4 and TRBJ1-2; TRBD1 is a possible D gene (6 bases). The CDR3 sequence is 14 residues long. Trimming took off 6 bases at V and 8 bases at J, with 20 bases between the two ends. Germline assignment: CDR1 SGHNT and CDR2 YYREEE (reference sequence).

This chain links TRBV5-1 with TRBJ2-7, with a tentative D call TRBD2 (6 bases). The V and J ends lost 0 bases and 4 bases respectively, with 20 bases between them. The length of the CDR3 is 17 residues. Germline CDR1 is SGHRS and CDR2 is YFSETQ. The CDR3 DNA reads as TGCGCCAGCAGCTTGGGGCAGGGAGGTAGTTTTTGGTACGAGCAGTACTTC. This gives the protein CASSLGQGGSFWYEQYF. Looking up the rest from reference TRBV5-1 and TRBJ2-7 gives the full variable domain: KAGVTQTPRYLIKTRGQQVTLSCSPISGHRSVSWYQQTPGQGLQFLFEYFSETQRNKGNFPGRFSGRQFSNSRSEMNVSTLELGDSALYLCASSLGQGGSFWYEQYFGPGTRLTVT.

The chain links TRBV5-1 to TRBJ1-2; no definite D call. The CDR3 has 14 amino acids. In germline, CDR1 is SGHRS, CDR2 YFSETQ. V lost 1 base and J lost 5, with 12 bases in between. The CDR3 loop reads CASSLSGISYGYTF. The CDR3 DNA reads as TGCGCCAGCAGCTTGTCGGGAATCAGTTATGGCTACACCTTC.

The chain has TRBV12-5 and TRBJ2-7, with 8 bases lining up with TRBD1. This CDR3 has 16 residues. Trimming cost V 1 base and J 3 bases; bases outside gene matches: 8. Germline CDR1 is LGHNT and CDR2 is FRNRAP. The CDR3 loop reads CASGLGQGRLGYEQYF. The CDR3 region has the DNA TGTGCTAGTGGTTTGGGACAGGGGCGGCTGGGCTACGAGCAGTACTTC.

This chain joins TRBV2 and TRBJ2-7, with 10 bases aligning to TRBD2. In germline, CDR1 is SNHLY, CDR2 FYNNEI. The V and J ends lost 6 bases and 6 bases, in that order; junction bases with no gene match: 5. The CDR3 is 13 residues long. The CDR3 region is CASRGTSAVEQYF. In DNA form, the CDR3 reads TGTGCCAGCAGGGGGACTAGCGCCGTCGAGCAGTACTTC.

The V gene is TRBV2, the J gene TRBJ1-4, with a tentative D call TRBD1 (5 bases). The CDR3 is made up of 13 amino acids. Germline-derived CDR1 and CDR2 are SNHLY and FYNNEI. Between the trimmed V and J ends, which lost 8 bases and 8 bases, there was a span of 15 bases. CDR3 residues: CASLRIEGEKLFF. The CDR3, as DNA: TGTGCCAGCCTACGCATCGAGGGGGAAAAACTGTTTTTT.

The sample holds a few counts of this clone. The CDR3 coding sequence is TGTGCCAGCAGATTGACAATTGGGGGCTATGGCTACACCTTC. Residues: CASRLTIGGYGYTF. The chain couples TRBV27 to TRBJ1-2, with D perhaps matching TRBD1 (5 bases). Germline loops: CDR1 MNHEY, CDR2 SMNVEV (reference sequence). The CDR3 length is 14 residues. Trimming stripped 6 bases from V and 4 bases from J, with 15 bases between.

V gene TRBV7-9 combines with J gene TRBJ2-3, with no clear D. The ends were cut back, 4 bases at V and 2 bases at J, with 10 bases in the middle. Germline CDR1 and CDR2: SEHNR and FQNEAQ (reference sequence). CDR3 length: 14 residues. This chain's CDR3 is CASSSPYPTDTQYF. CDR3 bases: TGTGCCAGCAGCTCCCCCTACCCCACAGATACGCAGTATTTT.

Written as DNA, the CDR3 is TGTGCCAGCACCCCCTGGTTGCGGGAGGGCACAGATACGCAGTATTTT. Its translation: CASTPWLREGTDTQYF. The chain carries TRBV28 and TRBJ2-3, with TRBD2 matching over 8 bases. Germline-derived CDR1 and CDR2 are MDHEN and SYDVKM. This CDR3 is 16 amino acids long. Losses at the gene ends were 7 bases for V and 1 base for J; bases not matched to a gene: 10.

This chain links TRBV28 with TRBJ1-4; perhaps TRBD1 as D (5 bases). V lost 5 bases and J lost 0, with 13 bases in between. The germline V gene encodes CDR1 MDHEN and CDR2 SYDVKM. This CDR3 region has 16 residues. The CDR3 spells CASSPGTGATNEKLFF. The CDR3, as DNA: TGTGCCAGCAGTCCTGGGACCGGGGCAACTAATGAAAAACTGTTTTTT.

This chain links TRBV9 with TRBJ1-3; weak D call: TRBD1 (6 bases). Germline loops: CDR1 SGDLS, CDR2 YYNGEE. V shed 4 bases and J shed 3 bases, with 11 bases lying between them. The CDR3 contains 14 residues. This CDR3 reads CASSRGLGGNTIYF. As DNA, the CDR3 is TGTGCCAGCAGCAGGGGGTTAGGTGGAAACACCATATATTTT.

This chain joins TRBV7-2 and TRBJ2-1; D may correspond to TRBD1 or TRBD2 (5 bases each). V was pared by 3 bases and J by 6 bases, with 12 bases between. Per germline, CDR1 SGHTA and CDR2 FQGNSA. The CDR3 length is 14 residues. CDR3 sequence (DNA): TGTGCCAGCAGCTTTTGGGGGAGTACCAATGAGCAGTTCTTC. Translating it yields CASSFWGSTNEQFF.

This clone was found once. The V gene is TRBV11-3, the J gene TRBJ2-7; 14 bases fit TRBD2. Germline lookup yields CDR1 SGHNT and CDR2 YENEEA. The V segment lost 8 bases and the J segment 5 bases; nucleotides outside the gene matches: 5. There are 14 residues in the CDR3. CDR3 in amino acids: CASSGLAGEHEQYF. The CDR3 DNA follows: TGTGCCAGCTCGGGACTAGCGGGAGAGCACGAGCAGTACTTC.

The chain joins TRBV5-6 to TRBJ2-7; 7 positions agree with TRBD2. V lost 0 bases, J lost 2 bases, and 5 bases stayed unmatched. CDR1 and CDR2 (germline): SGHDT, YYEEEE. CDR3 length: 15 amino acids. CDR3 DNA: TGTGCCAGCAGCTTGGCCGGGGCGGGAGCCTACGAGCAGTACTTC. This sequence encodes CASSLAGAGAYEQYF.